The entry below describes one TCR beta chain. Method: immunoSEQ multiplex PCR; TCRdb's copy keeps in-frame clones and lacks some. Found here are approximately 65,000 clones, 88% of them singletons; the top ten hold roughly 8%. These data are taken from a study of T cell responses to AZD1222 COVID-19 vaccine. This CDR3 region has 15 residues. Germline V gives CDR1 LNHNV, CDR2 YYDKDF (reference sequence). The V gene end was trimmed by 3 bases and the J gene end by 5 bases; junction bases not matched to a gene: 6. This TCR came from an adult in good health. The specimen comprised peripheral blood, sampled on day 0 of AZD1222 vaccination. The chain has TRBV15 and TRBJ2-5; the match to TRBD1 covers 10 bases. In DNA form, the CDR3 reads TGTGCCACCAGCAGCGGGACAGGGGCGGCGGAGACCCAGTACTTC. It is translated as CATSSGTGAAETQYF.